The 23 T cell receptor beta chains listed next were all sequenced from one sample in a study of beta chain features in type 1 diabetes. The entirety of the isolated RNA underwent reverse transcription, so expressed TCRB transcripts were sequenced. Clones were read by immunoSEQ multiplex PCR, and TCRdb kept only the in-frame ones, dropping some. The table includes 300,000 to 450,000 clones, about 20% detected once. Source material: naive CD4+ T cells from blood. The receptors were sampled from a woman aged 18-35 years in good health.

This clone was counted between two and nine times. The chain links TRBV7-8 to TRBJ2-7, with 7 positions matching TRBD1. The CDR3 length is 12 residues. With V trimmed by 8 bases and J by 5 bases, 6 bases remained unmatched. Per the germline V gene, CDR1 is SGHVS and CDR2 is FQNEAQ. In DNA form, the CDR3 reads TGTGCCAGCGCGGCCACAGGGGACGAGCAGTACTTC. Translating gives CASAATGDEQYF.

V is TRBV12-5 and J is TRBJ2-3, with TRBD2 matching 8 bases. CDR3 size: 18 residues. With 0 bases clipped from V and 7 bases from J, the junction kept 15 bases outside the gene matches. CDR1 is LGHNT, CDR2 FRNRAP, per germline. CDR3 nucleotide sequence: TGTGCTAGTGGTTTGGTATCGAGAGGACTAGCTCCTCGGAATACGCAGTATTTT. Encoded protein: CASGLVSRGLAPRNTQYF.

The genes are TRBV30 and TRBJ2-3, with 7 bases lining up with TRBD1. Germline V gives CDR1 GTSNPN, CDR2 SVGIG (reference sequence). V gave up 0 bases and J gave up 5 bases; unmatched junction bases: 5. The CDR3 spans 14 residues. CDR3 residues: CAWSVKRGQDTQYF. The DNA for the CDR3 is TGTGCCTGGAGTGTAAAAAGGGGGCAAGATACGCAGTATTTT.

V usage is TRBV18 and J usage is TRBJ2-2, with D possibly matching TRBD1 (7 bases). V lost 0 bases to trimming and J lost 1 base, with 9 bases between them. The CDR3 is 16 residues long. Germline lookup yields CDR1 KGHSH and CDR2 LQKENI. In DNA, the CDR3 is TGTGCCAGCTCACCACCCAGGGGGGAGAACACCGGGGAGCTGTTTTTT. Its translation is CASSPPRGENTGELFF.

This clone was picked up a small number of times. The chain combines TRBV18 with TRBJ1-2; 7 bases map to TRBD1. The germline gives CDR1 KGHSH, CDR2 LQKENI. The J segment lost 4 bases and the V segment lost 0 bases, leaving 8 bases of the junction unmatched. The CDR3 contains 16 residues. This CDR3 is CASSPPEGGKVYGYTF. CDR3 DNA: TGTGCCAGCTCACCACCGGAAGGGGGCAAAGTCTATGGCTACACCTTC.

The CDR3 spells CASSSGENTGELFF. The CDR3 coding sequence is TGTGCCAGCAGTTCCGGGGAGAACACCGGGGAGCTGTTTTTT. V usage is TRBV27 and J usage is TRBJ2-2; perhaps TRBD2 as D (5 bases). Germline V gene data show CDR1 as MNHEY and CDR2 as SMNVEV (reference sequence). V lost 4 bases and J 1 base, leaving 7 bases between the germline ends. The CDR3 consists of 14 residues.

The DNA for the CDR3 is TGCGCCAGCAGCCCGGACCCAGGGGGAACCGTCTTAGAGCAGTTCTTC. Protein: CASSPDPGGTVLEQFF. The chain links TRBV5-1 to TRBJ2-1; 7 nucleotides line up with TRBD1. V shed 4 bases and J 10 bases; nucleotides not matched to a gene: 17. The germline V gene has CDR1 SGHRS and CDR2 YFSETQ. The CDR3 runs to 16 residues.

The table lists this clone with a few counts. The chain couples TRBV27 to TRBJ2-3; 9 bases map to TRBD1. CDR1 is MNHEY, CDR2 SMNVEV, per germline (reference sequence). The CDR3 extends over 16 amino acids. V lost 6 bases, J lost 0 bases, and 7 bases stayed unmatched. The CDR3 is CASRADRGGSTDTQYF. As DNA, the CDR3 is TGTGCCAGCAGAGCGGACAGGGGCGGAAGCACAGATACGCAGTATTTT.

In its sample, this clone was seen a few times. This chain uses TRBV7-9 with TRBJ2-1; D ambiguous. CDR1 SEHNR and CDR2 FQNEAQ come from the germline V gene (reference sequence). Deletions cut 6 bases from V and 6 bases from J, with 9 bases between. CDR3 length: 12 residues. This chain's CDR3 is CASRLEFNEQFF. The DNA of the CDR3 is TGTGCCAGCAGGCTCGAGTTCAATGAGCAGTTCTTC. Complete variable domain (other parts from reference TRBV7-9 and TRBJ2-1): DTGVSQNPRHKITKRGQNVTFRCDPISEHNRLYWYRQTLGQGPEFLTYFQNEAQLEKSRLLSDRFSAERPKGSFSTLEIQRTEQGDSAMYLCASRLEFNEQFFGPGTRLTVL.

Comment on this clone: A junction boundary mismatches the germline segment, possibly from a read error. J is TRBJ2-7 and V is TRBV5-8; 9 bases are shared with TRBD2. CDR1 and CDR2 from the germline V gene are SGHTS and YDEGEE. This CDR3 has 12 amino acids. CDR3 in DNA: TGTGCCAGCAGCTTGTTCGAACTGCGGGAGGGCTTC. Protein product: CASSLFELREGF. Full variable domain (rest looked up from reference TRBV5-8 and TRBJ2-7): EAGVTQSPTHLIKTRGQQATLRCSPISGHTSVYWYQQALGLGLQFLLWYDEGEERNRGNFPPRFSGRQFPNYSSELNVNALELEDSALYLCASSLFELREGFGPGTRLTVT.

J is TRBJ2-1 and V is TRBV5-1; tentatively, D is TRBD2 (6 bases). V lost 1 base and J 9 bases, leaving 14 bases between the germline ends. The CDR3 is made up of 14 amino acids. The germline V gene has CDR1 SGHRS and CDR2 YFSETQ. DNA of the CDR3: TGCGCCAGCAGCTTGAACGGGAGAGATGGTGAGCAGTTCTTC. Translating gives CASSLNGRDGEQFF.

This clone turned up a few times. CDR3 protein: CASRAGDTQYF. CDR3 in DNA: TGTGCCAGCAGGGCGGGAGATACGCAGTATTTT. The chain is built from TRBV25-1 and TRBJ2-3; D may be TRBD2 (5 bases). Germline-derived CDR1 and CDR2 are MGHDK and SYGVNS. Between the trimmed V and J ends, which lost 6 bases and 5 bases, there was a span of 6 bases. The CDR3 is made up of 11 amino acids.

The chain has TRBV5-4 and TRBJ2-2; TRBD2 matches 14 bases. V was pared by 2 bases and J by 2 bases, with 2 bases of the junction left unmatched. Germline-derived CDR1 and CDR2 are SGHNT and YYREEE (reference sequence). The CDR3 loop spans 17 amino acids. The CDR3 sequence: CASSFGLAGGNTGELFF. The CDR3 DNA sequence: TGTGCCAGCAGCTTCGGACTAGCGGGAGGTAACACCGGGGAGCTGTTTTTT. Full variable domain (remainder filled in from reference TRBV5-4 and TRBJ2-2): ETGVTQSPTHLIKTRGQQVTLRCSSQSGHNTVSWYQQALGQGPQFIFQYYREEENGRGNFPPRFSGLQFPNYSSELNVNALELDDSALYLCASSFGLAGGNTGELFFGEGSRLTVL.

The table lists this clone with a few counts. This chain links TRBV2 with TRBJ2-4; 7 nucleotides line up with TRBD2. Germline assignment: CDR1 SNHLY and CDR2 FYNNEI. The CDR3 consists of 14 residues. Trimming removed 10 bases from V and 6 bases from J; junction bases left unmatched: 12. This chain's CDR3 is CATAGDLSGNIQYF. DNA of the CDR3: TGTGCCACCGCGGGGGACTTAAGTGGAAACATTCAGTACTTC.

This clone was seen only a few times. The chain combines TRBV11-2 with TRBJ2-5, with D hard to call. V was pared by 6 bases and J by 2 bases, with 10 bases between. The CDR3 spans 13 residues. The germline V gene has CDR1 SGHAT and CDR2 FQNNGV. CDR3 bases: TGTGCCAGCAGATCACTAAGACAAGAGACCCAGTACTTC. Protein: CASRSLRQETQYF.

This clone was detected a few times. The J gene is TRBJ2-7, the V gene TRBV30; D might be TRBD2 (6 bases). The CDR3 loop spans 14 amino acids. Trimming shortened V by 0 bases and J by 0 bases, and 9 bases separated the two germline ends. In germline, CDR1 is GTSNPN, CDR2 SVGIG (reference sequence). CDR3 protein: CAWSVGGISYEQYF. CDR3 nucleotide sequence: TGTGCCTGGAGTGTGGGGGGTATCTCCTACGAGCAGTACTTC.

The gene calls are TRBV15 and TRBJ1-2; D is possibly TRBD1 (6 bases). The ends were cut back, 9 bases at V and 2 bases at J, with 16 bases in the middle. This CDR3 has 14 amino acids. Per germline, CDR1 LNHNV and CDR2 YYDKDF (reference sequence). This CDR3 reads CATALGQGNYGYTF. CDR3 coding DNA: TGTGCCACGGCTCTAGGTCAGGGGAACTATGGCTACACCTTC.

The chain uses TRBV28 and TRBJ2-2; TRBD1 is a possible D gene (6 bases). This CDR3 spans 13 amino acids. The germline CDR1 and CDR2 sequences are MDHEN and SYDVKM. Trimming removed 8 bases at V and 3 bases at J, with 10 bases between. Here the CDR3 reads CASQGSHTGELFF. The CDR3 DNA reads as TGTGCCAGCCAGGGGAGTCACACCGGGGAGCTGTTTTTT.

This clone was found a few times. The chain has TRBV29-1 and TRBJ2-3, with a tentative D call TRBD2 (5 bases). The CDR3 loop spans 16 amino acids. The V gene lost 4 bases and the J gene lost 0 bases, with 17 bases spanning the gap. In germline, CDR1 is SQVTM, CDR2 ANQGSEA. CDR3 loop: CSVGGSRGGSTDTQYF. The CDR3 DNA reads as TGCAGCGTTGGAGGGTCCCGCGGTGGTAGCACAGATACGCAGTATTTT.

The chain combines TRBV11-2 with TRBJ2-2, with a weak D call TRBD2 (6 bases). This CDR3 is built from 17 residues. The germline gives CDR1 SGHAT, CDR2 FQNNGV. Trimming removed 5 bases at V and 4 bases at J, with 20 bases between. The CDR3 DNA follows: TGTGCCAGCAGCCCCCAAGGTGGTAGCGGTGGCACCGGGGAGCTGTTTTTT. Protein: CASSPQGGSGGTGELFF. Full variable domain (rest looked up from reference TRBV11-2 and TRBJ2-2): EAGVAQSPRYKIIEKRQSVAFWCNPISGHATLYWYQQILGQGPKLLIQFQNNGVVDDSQLPKDRFSAERLKGVDSTLKIQPAKLEDSAVYLCASSPQGGSGGTGELFFGEGSRLTVL.

This clone was recorded a few times. This chain uses TRBV4-1 with TRBJ2-1, with TRBD1 identical over 10 bases. Germline CDR1 is MGHRA and CDR2 is YSYEKL. The CDR3 loop spans 14 amino acids. V lost 4 bases, J lost 6 bases, and 3 bases stayed unmatched. CDR3 in DNA: TGCGCCAGCAGCCTTCGACAGGGGGCCAATGAGCAGTTCTTC. As protein: CASSLRQGANEQFF.

This clone occurred a few times. The chain combines TRBV12-5 with TRBJ2-7; 14 positions agree with TRBD2. V dropped 0 bases and J dropped 3; count of bases not matched to a gene: 7. Germline V gene lookup returns CDR1 LGHNT and CDR2 FRNRAP. This CDR3 has 18 residues. CDR3: CASGLVPGLAGDSYEQYF. The CDR3 DNA sequence: TGTGCTAGTGGTTTGGTTCCGGGACTAGCGGGAGACAGCTACGAGCAGTACTTC.

This rearrangement joins TRBV29-1 to TRBJ1-3; the D gene is possibly TRBD1 (6 bases). CDR1 and CDR2 from the germline V gene are SQVTM and ANQGSEA. This CDR3 has 14 amino acids. V shed 3 bases and J shed 0 bases, with 9 bases lying between them. The CDR3 loop is CSVDVGGSGNTIYF. DNA for the CDR3: TGCAGCGTTGACGTAGGGGGCTCTGGAAACACCATATATTTT.